This record concerns one T cell receptor beta chain sequence. The V end lost 4 bases, the J end lost 5 bases, and 18 bases lay between the germline ends. In germline, CDR1 is SGHAT, CDR2 FQNNGV. This CDR3 is 15 amino acids long. The sample is drawn from a study of blood T cell repertoires in COVID-19. In the study's own analysis: Amplification of reference gene primers was used by the study to estimate nucleated cell counts. This table comes from immunoSEQ multiplex PCR, and its TCRdb copy is limited to in-frame clones, with some not included. V and J calls and clone size are those listed in that table; D and trimming were worked out from the DNA. The sample lists about 240,000 clones, about 80% occurring once.

The clonotype originates from an elderly woman with acute or convalescent COVID-19. Sequenced material: peripheral blood. The chain recombines TRBV11-2 with TRBJ2-7, with D possibly being TRBD2 (5 bases). The CDR3 nucleotides read TGTGCCAGCAGCTCCGGACTGGGCGTAGGGCACGAGCAGTACTTC. Translating gives CASSSGLGVGHEQYF.